A single sample gave rise to the 28 T cell receptor beta chains below, sequenced in a study of blood T cells in healthy people across ages. With a J-beta primer mix and a sample-barcoded 5' primer, a second PCR ran roughly 6 to 11 cycles. TCRdb reanalysed the 5' RACE reads using MiXCR and keeps one entry per CDR3 protein. The data contain around 800,000 distinct CDR3 sequences, under 30% of them singletons. These data were also filed under a second study, of T cells of mothers and their children.

The sequenced sample was blood. The origin of the receptors is a boy younger than 18 in good health.

This clonotype was detected a few times. This rearrangement joins TRBV20-1 to TRBJ2-1; D not resolved. The J call is doubtful: the DNA matches TRBJ2-7 better. CDR3 length equals 14 residues. Germline CDR1 is DFQATT and CDR2 is SNEGSKA (reference sequence). The CDR3 reads CSARDPANSYEQYF. The DNA of the CDR3 is TGCAGTGCTAGAGATCCGGCTAACTCCTACGAGCAGTACTTC.

This clonotype was found a few times. As DNA, the CDR3 is TGCGCCAGCAGCTTGGTGGGGGGGACAGGGGGTTCACCCCTCCACTTT. As protein: CASSLVGGTGGSPLHF. The rearrangement links TRBV5-1 to TRBJ1-6; 11 bases agree with TRBD1. The CDR3 runs 16 residues. From germline, CDR1 is SGHRS and CDR2 YFSETQ. J was trimmed by 9 bases and V by 0 bases; bases with no gene match: 5.

The chain employs TRBV29-1 and TRBJ1-2; no clear D. The V end lost 8 bases, the J end lost 0 bases, and 7 bases lay between the germline ends. The length of the CDR3 is 11 residues. Per the germline V gene, CDR1 is SQVTM and CDR2 is ANQGSEA. The CDR3 region is CSSRTNYGYTF. The CDR3 region has the DNA TGCAGCTCTCGGACTAACTATGGCTACACCTTC.

The chain couples TRBV10-3 to TRBJ2-3, with 8 bases lining up with TRBD2. Germline V lookup: CDR1 ENHRY, CDR2 SYGVKD. V shed 4 bases and J 4 bases; nucleotides not matched to a gene: 7. This CDR3 is 15 amino acids long. CDR3 protein: CAISGGSGNADTQYF. CDR3 in DNA: TGTGCCATCAGTGGGGGTAGCGGGAATGCAGATACGCAGTATTTT.

The V and J genes are TRBV11-1 and TRBJ2-2; D gene unclear. Trimming shortened V by 6 bases and J by 5 bases, and 13 bases separated the two germline ends. The CDR3 has 14 amino acids. Germline lookup yields CDR1 SGHAT and CDR2 FQDESV (reference sequence). The CDR3 spells CASSPDIWTGELFF. The CDR3 nucleotides are TGTGCCAGCAGTCCCGACATCTGGACCGGGGAGCTGTTTTTT.

The J gene is TRBJ2-3, the V gene TRBV4-2; D unresolved. This CDR3 spans 13 amino acids. The V end lost 3 bases, the J end lost 4 bases, and 8 bases lay between the germline ends. Germline CDR1 LGHNA, CDR2 YNFKEQ. This chain's CDR3 is CASSQGYADTQYF. DNA of the CDR3: TGTGCCAGCAGCCAGGGCTATGCAGATACGCAGTATTTT.

This clonotype was counted between two and nine times. The rearrangement joins TRBV2 to TRBJ2-5; D remains unclear. This CDR3 spans 12 amino acids. CDR1 and CDR2 (germline): SNHLY, FYNNEI. V was pared by 4 bases and J by 7 bases, with 10 bases between. This CDR3 reads CASSGGGGTQYF. The CDR3 coding sequence is TGTGCCAGCAGTGGGGGTGGCGGGACCCAGTACTTC.

This clonotype was counted a few times. This chain links TRBV12-3 or TRBV12-4 with TRBJ2-4; D uncertain. This CDR3 is 15 amino acids long. Trimming took off 5 bases at V and 9 bases at J, with 20 bases between the two ends. The CDR3 region has the DNA TGTGCCAGCAGTCTGAGCGCCAACCAAAAAGTCATTCAGTACTTC. Protein sequence: CASSLSANQKVIQYF.

The gene calls are TRBV6-2 or TRBV6-3 and TRBJ2-5, with a tentative D call TRBD2 (6 bases). The J call may be mistaken, given a closer DNA end match to TRBJ2-7. This CDR3 has 15 residues. Per germline, CDR1 MNHEY and CDR2 SVGEGT. The CDR3, as DNA: TGTGCCAGCAGTAGCAGCCGGGACTTCTCCTACGAGCAGTACTTC. Translating gives CASSSSRDFSYEQYF.

A few counts support this clonotype. This sequence joins TRBV5-1 and TRBJ2-7; TRBD2 aligns across 9 bases. Germline loops: CDR1 SGHRS, CDR2 YFSETQ. V trimming: 1 base; J trimming: 6 bases; junction bases outside the gene matches: 8. CDR3 length: 15 amino acids. CDR3 in amino acids: CASSLRAGGAGEQYF. In nucleotides, the CDR3 is TGCGCCAGCAGCTTGCGTGCGGGGGGGGCAGGCGAGCAGTACTTC. Full variable domain (missing parts from reference TRBV5-1 and TRBJ2-7): KAGVTQTPRYLIKTRGQQVTLSCSPISGHRSVSWYQQTPGQGLQFLFEYFSETQRNKGNFPGRFSGRQFSNSRSEMNVSTLELGDSALYLCASSLRAGGAGEQYFGPGTRLTVT.

This clonotype has just a few counts. The chain combines TRBV5-6 with TRBJ2-7; 12 nucleotides agree with TRBD2. V shed 3 bases and J 6 bases; nucleotides not matched to a gene: 4. Germline V gene sequence: CDR1 SGHDT, CDR2 YYEEEE. This CDR3 has 14 residues. The CDR3: CASSSSGGASEQYF. The DNA of the CDR3 is TGTGCCAGCAGCTCTAGCGGGGGGGCCTCCGAGCAGTACTTC.

The V call is TRBV6-1, the J call TRBJ2-3; TRBD1 might be the D (7 bases). The CDR3 extends over 18 amino acids. Trimming removed 6 bases at V and 0 bases at J, with 22 bases between. Germline loops: CDR1 MNHNS, CDR2 SASEGT. CDR3 protein: CASRPQDGQEGSTDTQYF. Here the CDR3 DNA reads TGTGCCAGCAGACCACAGGACGGACAGGAGGGCAGCACAGATACGCAGTATTTT.

This clonotype was detected a few times. The CDR3 sequence is CASTATHETQYF. Written as DNA, the CDR3 is TGTGCATCCACGGCTACCCACGAGACCCAGTACTTC. This chain links TRBV12-3 or TRBV12-4 with TRBJ2-5, with D hard to call. The CDR3 length is 12 residues.

The V call is TRBV6-5, the J call TRBJ1-1; TRBD1 is a possible D gene (5 bases). The germline V and J ends were trimmed by 7 bases and 3 bases, with 15 bases remaining between them. The CDR3 runs 14 residues. CDR1 and CDR2 from the germline V gene are MNHEY and SVGAGI. The CDR3 nucleotides read TGTGCCAGCACTACCCGGACGGGGGACACTGAAGCTTTCTTT. Encoded protein: CASTTRTGDTEAFF.

The chain uses TRBV13 and TRBJ1-2, with D possibly TRBD1 on 6 matching bases. Germline V gene data show CDR1 as PRHDT and CDR2 as FYEKMQ (reference sequence). This CDR3 contains 13 residues. V lost 4 bases to trimming and J lost 6 bases, with 12 bases between them. CDR3 DNA sequence: TGTGCCAGCAGCTGGCAGGGGAGCCATGGCTACACCTTC. It translates to CASSWQGSHGYTF.

This clonotype appeared many times. The chain is built from TRBV7-3 and TRBJ2-5; 11 nucleotides match TRBD2. This CDR3 region has 15 residues. Germline CDR1 SGHTA, CDR2 FQGTGA. V lost 5 bases and J lost 4; bases outside the gene matches: 6. This chain's CDR3 is CASSLTSGVRETQYF. The CDR3 DNA follows: TGTGCCAGCAGCCTGACTAGCGGGGTACGAGAGACCCAGTACTTC.

This clonotype appeared a few times. The chain recombines TRBV5-1 with TRBJ1-1; no reliable D call. The CDR3 loop spans 16 amino acids. The V end lost 0 bases, the J end lost 5 bases, and 17 bases lay between the germline ends. The germline gives CDR1 SGHRS, CDR2 YFSETQ. The CDR3 bases are TGCGCCAGCAGCTTGGCCCGTTTGTCGAGAGGTACTGAAGCTTTCTTT. Protein: CASSLARLSRGTEAFF.

The chain combines TRBV6-6 with TRBJ2-5; 7 bases line up with TRBD1. The J call may be faulty, since TRBJ2-1 better matches the DNA end. Germline V lookup: CDR1 MNHNY, CDR2 SVGAGI (reference sequence). This CDR3 contains 14 residues. CDR3 region: CASNPTGKRKEQFF. The CDR3 bases are TGTGCCAGCAACCCGACAGGGAAGAGGAAAGAGCAGTTCTTC.

The rearrangement uses TRBV20-1 and TRBJ2-1; D is unclear. V dropped 3 bases and J dropped 4 bases, with 7 bases sitting between them. Germline CDR1 is DFQATT and CDR2 is SNEGSKA (reference sequence). This CDR3 is built from 12 residues. CDR3 region: CSASSGYNEQFF. The CDR3 bases are TGCAGTGCTAGTTCTGGATACAATGAGCAGTTCTTC.

In its sample, this clonotype was seen a few times. The rearrangement joins TRBV5-1 to TRBJ1-1; TRBD1 matches 10 bases. J lost 5 bases, V lost 4 bases, and 5 bases had no gene match. From germline, CDR1 is SGHRS and CDR2 YFSETQ. This CDR3 has 14 residues. The CDR3 protein is CASSRDRGLTEAFF. The CDR3 DNA follows: TGCGCCAGCAGCCGCGACAGGGGGCTTACTGAAGCTTTCTTT.

This clonotype was seen a handful of times. This chain uses TRBV29-1 with TRBJ2-3; unclear D gene. The CDR3 loop spans 14 amino acids. CDR1 is SQVTM and CDR2 is ANQGSEA in the germline V gene. With 3 bases removed from V and 3 bases from J, the gap between germline ends came to 13 bases. The CDR3 loop is CSVDDPSLTDTQYF. DNA for the CDR3: TGCAGCGTTGATGATCCCTCTTTGACAGATACGCAGTATTTT.

The V call is TRBV12-3 or TRBV12-4, the J call TRBJ2-2; 9 bases map to TRBD2. After removal of 7 bases from V and 4 bases from J, the junction contained 10 bases not matched to a gene. The CDR3 has 16 residues. CDR3 in DNA: TGTGCCAGCACCTTCGGTAGCGGGGGACCCACCGGGGAGCTGTTTTTT. This codes for CASTFGSGGPTGELFF.

This sequence joins TRBV12-3 or TRBV12-4 and TRBJ1-3, with 7 bases fitting TRBD1. The CDR3 is 18 amino acids. The V segment lost 4 bases and the J segment 0 bases; nucleotides outside the gene matches: 12. Here the CDR3 reads CASSSGRGQSSSGNTIYF. As DNA, the CDR3 is TGTGCCAGCAGTTCCGGGCGGGGACAGTCAAGCTCTGGAAACACCATATATTTT.

The chain is built from TRBV7-9 and TRBJ2-7; D gene uncertain. V lost 1 base and J 0 bases, leaving 7 bases between the germline ends. This CDR3 has 14 residues. The V gene's germline CDR1 is SEHNR and CDR2 FQNEAQ (reference sequence). The CDR3 bases are TGTGCCAGCAGCTTAGGGGCAAGCTCCTACGAGCAGTACTTC. Its translation: CASSLGASSYEQYF. The full variable domain, rest sourced from reference TRBV7-9 and TRBJ2-7, is DTGVSQNPRHKITKRGQNVTFRCDPISEHNRLYWYRQTLGQGPEFLTYFQNEAQLEKSRLLSDRFSAERPKGSFSTLEIQRTEQGDSAMYLCASSLGASSYEQYFGPGTRLTVT.

CDR3 DNA: TGTGCCAGCAGTTTGGGGGGATCCTTGAACGTCCTGACTTTC. Its translation is CASSLGGSLNVLTF. The chain recombines TRBV28 with TRBJ2-6; D is possibly TRBD2 (6 bases). CDR1 and CDR2 (germline): MDHEN, SYDVKM. V dropped 3 bases and J dropped 10 bases, with 13 bases sitting between them. The CDR3 consists of 14 residues. The full variable domain, its missing parts supplied by reference TRBV28 and TRBJ2-6, is DVKVTQSSRYLVKRTGEKVFLECVQDMDHENMFWYRQDPGLGLRLIYFSYDVKMKEKGDIPEGYSVSREKKERFSLILESASTNQTSMYLCASSLGGSLNVLTFGAGSRLTVL.

The chain has TRBV10-3 and TRBJ1-4, with 8 bases aligning to TRBD1. Germline V gene data show CDR1 as ENHRY and CDR2 as SYGVKD. CDR3 length equals 15 residues. J was trimmed by 5 bases and V by 4 bases; bases with no gene match: 6. The CDR3 sequence is CAISAGTGRNEKLFF. In nucleotides, the CDR3 is TGTGCCATCAGTGCAGGGACAGGTCGAAATGAAAAACTGTTTTTT.

This clonotype was seen only a few times. The chain employs TRBV6-5 and TRBJ2-7; D possibly corresponds to TRBD2 (7 bases). Trimming stripped 8 bases from V and 4 bases from J, with 21 bases between. This CDR3 comprises 15 residues. Germline V gene sequence: CDR1 MNHEY, CDR2 SVGAGI. The CDR3 DNA is TGTGCCAGCTGGAGAGGGAGGGGGTTATGGTACGAGCAGTACTTC. It yields the protein CASWRGRGLWYEQYF.

CDR3 nucleotide sequence: TGTGCCACCAGTGATCCCGGGACAGGGGTATTCTCTGGGGCCAACGTCCTGACTTTC. It translates to CATSDPGTGVFSGANVLTF. The chain couples TRBV24-1 to TRBJ2-6; TRBD1 agrees at 10 bases. The CDR3 length is 19 residues. Germline V CDR1 and CDR2: KGHDR, SFDVKD. V trimming: 3 bases; J trimming: 0 bases; junction bases outside the gene matches: 7.